These 21 T cell receptor beta chains share one sample of origin, sequenced in a study of radiation and T cells in renal cell carcinoma. This sample's treatment: 15 Gy SBRT to primary tumor, nephrectomy 4 weeks later. TCRdb keeps only in-frame clones here, not all; method: immunoSEQ multiplex PCR. The sample carries more than 15,000 clones, 55% recorded once. The sequencing used tumor tissue, collected from a patient whose treatment included radiotherapy and nephrectomy. Receptor source: a man aged 45 to 65 with renal cell carcinoma.

The chain links TRBV6-6 to TRBJ2-3; D ambiguous. This CDR3 spans 15 amino acids. Trimming removed 7 bases from V and 0 bases from J, with 14 bases in between. Germline CDR1 reads MNHNY; CDR2 reads SVGAGI (reference sequence). The CDR3 region has the DNA TGTGCCAGCATCGAGGACGTATCTAGCACAGATACGCAGTATTTT. It yields the protein CASIEDVSSTDTQYF.

V and J are TRBV2 and TRBJ2-1, with TRBD2 identical over 7 bases. CDR3 length equals 15 residues. The germline CDR1 and CDR2 sequences are SNHLY and FYNNEI. J lost 2 bases, V lost 2 bases, and 3 bases had no gene match. DNA for the CDR3: TGTGCCAGCAGTGAAATGGGAGGGCCCTACAATGAGCAGTTCTTC. Translated: CASSEMGGPYNEQFF.

This clone appeared a few times. The chain has TRBV19 and TRBJ1-6, with TRBD1 matching 7 bases. Germline assignment: CDR1 LNHDA and CDR2 SQIVND (reference sequence). The CDR3 runs 14 residues. Trimming cost V 1 base and J 6 bases; bases outside gene matches: 0. The CDR3: CASSIGQGNSPLHF. Written as DNA, the CDR3 is TGTGCCAGTAGTATAGGACAGGGTAATTCACCCCTCCACTTT.

This clone has a handful of counts. The rearrangement joins TRBV7-3 to TRBJ2-3; no firm D call. V lost 0 bases to trimming and J lost 6 bases, with 7 bases between them. Germline V gene lookup returns CDR1 SGHTA and CDR2 FQGTGA. This CDR3 has 13 residues. The CDR3 DNA reads as TGTGCCAGCAGCTTAACTCCCGAGGATACGCAGTATTTT. The encoded protein is CASSLTPEDTQYF.

This clone was observed once. V and J are TRBV6-6 and TRBJ2-3; D remains ambiguous. The germline CDR1 and CDR2 sequences are MNHNY and SVGAGI (reference sequence). V lost 4 bases and J 5 bases, leaving 13 bases between the germline ends. The CDR3 runs to 14 residues. In nucleotides, the CDR3 is TGTGCCAGCAGTTGGCCAACCCCCGGAGATACGCAGTATTTT. Translated: CASSWPTPGDTQYF.

CDR3 in amino acids: CASRPDREDQPQHF. As DNA, the CDR3 is TGCGCCAGCAGACCGGACAGGGAAGATCAGCCCCAGCATTTT. The chain links TRBV5-1 to TRBJ1-5; 8 nucleotides line up with TRBD1. Germline CDR1 and CDR2: SGHRS and YFSETQ. V lost 5 bases, J lost 5 bases, and 6 bases stayed unmatched. This CDR3 region has 14 residues.

V gene TRBV7-2 combines with J gene TRBJ2-7; D gene uncertain. The CDR3 has 12 amino acids. The V end was cut by 5 bases, the J end by 4 bases, with 9 bases between. Germline V CDR1 and CDR2: SGHTA, FQGNSA. CDR3: CASSPPGYEQYF. CDR3 nucleotide sequence: TGTGCCAGCAGCCCCCCCGGGTACGAGCAGTACTTC. Full variable domain (outside the CDR3, taken from reference TRBV7-2 and TRBJ2-7): GAGVSQSPSNKVTEKGKDVELRCDPISGHTALYWYRQSLGQGLEFLIYFQGNSAPDKSGLPSDRFSAERTGGSVSTLTIQRTQQEDSAVYLCASSPPGYEQYFGPGTRLTVT.

Notes on this clone: It is likely a read error: a sequence one base away is far more abundant. This rearrangement joins TRBV7-9 to TRBJ1-1; D might be TRBD1 (5 bases). V was pared by 2 bases and J by 4 bases, with 11 bases between. Germline lookup yields CDR1 SEHNR and CDR2 FQNEAQ (reference sequence). CDR3 length: 14 residues. CDR3 amino acids: CASSLPGGSTEAFF. Here the CDR3 DNA reads TGTGCCAGCAGCTTACCGGGGGGGAGCACTGAAGCTTTCTTT.

This clone has only a few counts. The V and J genes are TRBV7-9 and TRBJ2-5; perhaps TRBD2 as D (5 bases). Trimming pared 4 bases from V and 1 base from J, leaving 10 bases between. The CDR3 sequence is 14 residues long. Per the germline V gene, CDR1 is SEHNR and CDR2 is FQNEAQ (reference sequence). The CDR3 loop is CASSSPSGQETQYF. CDR3 bases: TGTGCCAGCAGCTCCCCAAGCGGCCAAGAGACCCAGTACTTC. Full variable domain (rest looked up from reference TRBV7-9 and TRBJ2-5): DTGVSQNPRHKITKRGQNVTFRCDPISEHNRLYWYRQTLGQGPEFLTYFQNEAQLEKSRLLSDRFSAERPKGSFSTLEIQRTEQGDSAMYLCASSSPSGQETQYFGPGTRLLVL.

This clone was seen only a few times. The V call is TRBV2, the J call TRBJ1-2; D gene uncertain. The CDR3 spans 11 residues. The V end was cut by 5 bases, the J end by 3 bases, with 4 bases between. The germline V gene encodes CDR1 SNHLY and CDR2 FYNNEI. The CDR3 nucleotides read TGTGCCAGCAGTACAGACTATGGCTACACCTTC. Its translation: CASSTDYGYTF. Drawing the rest from reference TRBV2 and TRBJ1-2, the complete variable domain is EPEVTQTPSHQVTQMGQEVILRCVPISNHLYFYWYRQILGQKVEFLVSFYNNEISEKSEIFDDQFSVERPDGSNFTLKIRSTKLEDSAMYFCASSTDYGYTFGSGTRLTVV.

V and J are TRBV5-1 and TRBJ2-2; D remains ambiguous. Per germline, CDR1 SGHRS and CDR2 YFSETQ. V was pared by 5 bases and J by 0 bases, with 11 bases between. This CDR3 spans 15 amino acids. The CDR3 region has the DNA TGCGCCAGCAGGGTAATTGAGGCGAACACCGGGGAGCTGTTTTTT. Its translation is CASRVIEANTGELFF.

By its share, this clone is medium-sized (0.01 to 0.1%). The chain couples TRBV10-3 to TRBJ2-7; 8 nucleotides agree with TRBD1. Trimming removed 10 bases from V and 6 bases from J; junction bases left unmatched: 14. Germline lookup yields CDR1 ENHRY and CDR2 SYGVKD. This CDR3 has 14 residues. CDR3: CATATQGADSEQYF. DNA of the CDR3: TGTGCCACCGCGACCCAGGGGGCCGACTCCGAGCAGTACTTC.

This clone was seen a few times. The gene calls are TRBV7-3 and TRBJ2-1, with unresolved D. Trimming stripped 6 bases from V and 0 bases from J, with 12 bases between. CDR1 SGHTA and CDR2 FQGTGA come from the germline V gene. This CDR3 region has 15 residues. CDR3 DNA: TGTGCCAGCAGTCTTGGGGTCAGCTCCTACAATGAGCAGTTCTTC. Its translation: CASSLGVSSYNEQFF.

The CDR3 coding sequence is TGCGCCAGCGGGGAAGACAGGGTGCCCTACGAGCAGTACTTC. Its protein is CASGEDRVPYEQYF. The chain joins TRBV10-1 to TRBJ2-7, with TRBD1 matching 7 bases. V shed 8 bases and J 2 bases; nucleotides not matched to a gene: 9. Per germline, CDR1 WNHNN and CDR2 SYGVQD (reference sequence). The CDR3 consists of 14 residues.

CDR3 amino acids: CSVDPGSTDTQYF. The CDR3, as DNA: TGCAGCGTTGATCCGGGGAGCACAGATACGCAGTATTTT. V is TRBV29-1 and J is TRBJ2-3, with a possible D match to TRBD2 (5 bases). In germline, CDR1 is SQVTM, CDR2 ANQGSEA. The germline V and J ends were trimmed by 3 bases and 0 bases, with 7 bases remaining between them. There are 13 residues in the CDR3.

This clone was detected only a few times. Other DNA variants within this sample encode the same CDR3. The V and J genes are TRBV6-5 and TRBJ1-1; unclear D gene. The CDR3 covers 12 residues. Germline CDR1 reads MNHEY; CDR2 reads SVGAGI. V was clipped by 0 bases and J by 8 bases, with 7 bases between them. The CDR3 sequence: CASSYSGREAFF. CDR3 DNA sequence: TGTGCCAGCAGTTACTCTGGCAGGGAAGCTTTCTTT.

This clone came up a few times. V gene TRBV10-1 combines with J gene TRBJ2-7, with a tentative D call TRBD2 (7 bases). The CDR3 has 12 amino acids. Germline V gives CDR1 WNHNN, CDR2 SYGVQD (reference sequence). The CDR3 sequence: CSGGAALGEQYF. The CDR3 DNA sequence: TGCTCTGGGGGGGCAGCCCTAGGCGAGCAGTACTTC.

V and J are TRBV5-4 and TRBJ2-5; D ambiguous. This CDR3 has 16 residues. Trimming stripped 0 bases from V and 5 bases from J, with 17 bases between. Germline V gives CDR1 SGHNT, CDR2 YYREEE (reference sequence). CDR3: CASSLGSPNEIETQYF. DNA of the CDR3: TGTGCCAGCAGCTTGGGCTCCCCGAATGAGATTGAGACCCAGTACTTC.

This clone was observed once. The J gene is TRBJ2-1, the V gene TRBV20-1; D not certain. The CDR3 runs 11 residues. V lost 4 bases, J lost 7 bases, and 8 bases lay in between. Germline CDR1 DFQATT, CDR2 SNEGSKA (reference sequence). CDR3 amino acids: CSAKGENEQFF. CDR3 DNA sequence: TGCAGTGCTAAGGGTGAGAATGAGCAGTTCTTC.

The gene calls are TRBV28 and TRBJ2-5; 8 positions agree with TRBD2. Per germline, CDR1 MDHEN and CDR2 SYDVKM. The trim removed 3 bases at V and 5 bases at J, leaving 5 bases unmatched. CDR3 length equals 14 residues. In DNA form, the CDR3 reads TGTGCCAGCAGTTTCGGGGGGGCGAGGGAGACCCAGTACTTC. This gives the protein CASSFGGARETQYF.

The rearrangement joins TRBV5-4 to TRBJ2-3, with 10 bases aligning to TRBD2. The CDR3 covers 15 residues. Germline CDR1 SGHNT, CDR2 YYREEE (reference sequence). The V segment lost 3 bases and the J segment 4 bases; nucleotides outside the gene matches: 5. The CDR3 sequence: CASSWSGGVADTQYF. CDR3 coding DNA: TGTGCCAGCAGCTGGAGCGGGGGGGTGGCAGATACGCAGTATTTT.